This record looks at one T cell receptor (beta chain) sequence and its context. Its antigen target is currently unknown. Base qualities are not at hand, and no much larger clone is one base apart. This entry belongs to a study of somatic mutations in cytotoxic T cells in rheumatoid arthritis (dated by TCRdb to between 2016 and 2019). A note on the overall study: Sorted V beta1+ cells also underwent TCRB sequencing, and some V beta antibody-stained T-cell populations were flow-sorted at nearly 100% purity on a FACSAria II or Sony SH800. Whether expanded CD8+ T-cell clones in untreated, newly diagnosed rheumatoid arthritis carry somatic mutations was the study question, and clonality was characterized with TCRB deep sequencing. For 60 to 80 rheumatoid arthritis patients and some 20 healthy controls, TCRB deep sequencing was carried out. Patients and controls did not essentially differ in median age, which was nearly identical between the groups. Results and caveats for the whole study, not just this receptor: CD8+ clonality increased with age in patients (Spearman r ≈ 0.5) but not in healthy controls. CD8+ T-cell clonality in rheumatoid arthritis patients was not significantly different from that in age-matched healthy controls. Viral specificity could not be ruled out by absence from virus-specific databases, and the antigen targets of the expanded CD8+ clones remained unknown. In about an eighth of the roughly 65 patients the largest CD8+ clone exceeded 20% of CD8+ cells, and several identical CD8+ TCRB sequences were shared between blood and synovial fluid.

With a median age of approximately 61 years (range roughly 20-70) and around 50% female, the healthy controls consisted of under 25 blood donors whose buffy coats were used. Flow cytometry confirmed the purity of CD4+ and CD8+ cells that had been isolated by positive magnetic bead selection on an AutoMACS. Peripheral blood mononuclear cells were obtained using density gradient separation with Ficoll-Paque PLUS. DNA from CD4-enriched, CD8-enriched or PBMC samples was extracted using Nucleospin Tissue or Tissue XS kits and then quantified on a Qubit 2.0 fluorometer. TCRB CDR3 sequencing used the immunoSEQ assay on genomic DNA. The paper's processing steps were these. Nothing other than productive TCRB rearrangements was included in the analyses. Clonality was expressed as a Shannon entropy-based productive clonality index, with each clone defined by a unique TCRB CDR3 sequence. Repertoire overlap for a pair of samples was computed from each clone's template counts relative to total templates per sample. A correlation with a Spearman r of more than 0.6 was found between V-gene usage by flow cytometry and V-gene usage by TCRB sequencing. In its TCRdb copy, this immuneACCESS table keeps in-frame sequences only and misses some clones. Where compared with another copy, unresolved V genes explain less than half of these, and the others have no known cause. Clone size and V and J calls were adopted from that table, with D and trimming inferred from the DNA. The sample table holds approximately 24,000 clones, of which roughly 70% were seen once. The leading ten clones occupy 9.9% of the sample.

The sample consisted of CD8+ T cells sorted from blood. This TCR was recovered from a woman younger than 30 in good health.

The CDR3 protein sequence reads: CASSQDFQGAYGYTF. At the DNA level, the sequence is TGTGCCAGCAGCCAAGATTTCCAGGGGGCCTATGGCTACACCTTC. The chain joins TRBV14 to TRBJ1-2, with TRBD1 matching 8 junction bases. V is trimmed back by 0 bases and J by 4 bases, and the junction contains 4 bases that no gene match accounts for. The germline V gene provides CDR1 SGHDN and CDR2 FVKESK. The CDR3, from cysteine to phenylalanine, totals 15 residues. The read is trimmed to its CDR3 DNA, 45 bases read in frame from base 1.